This entry concerns a single T cell receptor (beta chain). The CDR3 sequence is 13 residues long. Trimming stripped 1 base from V and 5 bases from J, with 8 bases between. These data belong to a study of T cell responses to AZD1222 COVID-19 vaccine. The repertoire was sequenced with immunoSEQ multiplex PCR; TCRdb's copy has only in-frame clones and lacks some. The table records approximately 170,000 clones, around 91% of them present only once. The sample was peripheral blood, taken on day 0 of AZD1222 vaccination. The source of this sequence is an adult in good health. The chain has TRBV12-3 or TRBV12-4 and TRBJ1-1; D possibly corresponds to TRBD1 (5 bases). CDR3 nucleotide sequence: TGTGCCAGCAGTTTAGTTGGGGGAACTGAAGCTTTCTTT. It codes for CASSLVGGTEAFF.